This record looks at one TCR beta chain sequence and its context. This specimen comes from a study of T cell changes during pregnancy in multiple sclerosis. Method: immunoSEQ multiplex PCR; TCRdb's copy keeps in-frame clones and lacks some. The sample records around 80,000 clones, 94% being singletons. Trimming cost V 7 bases and J 8 bases, with 20 bases left between them. Germline V CDR1 and CDR2: MGHRA, YSYEKL. The CDR3 runs 15 residues. This receptor was identified in a female donor in good health, enrolled as a control in a pregnancy study. The specimen comprised peripheral blood, sampled in the second trimester of pregnancy. The chain has TRBV4-1 and TRBJ1-4; D may be TRBD1 (5 bases). As DNA, the CDR3 is TGCGCCAGCAACGTTATTCCAGGGCGGGACGAAAAACTGTTTTTT. This translates into CASNVIPGRDEKLFF.